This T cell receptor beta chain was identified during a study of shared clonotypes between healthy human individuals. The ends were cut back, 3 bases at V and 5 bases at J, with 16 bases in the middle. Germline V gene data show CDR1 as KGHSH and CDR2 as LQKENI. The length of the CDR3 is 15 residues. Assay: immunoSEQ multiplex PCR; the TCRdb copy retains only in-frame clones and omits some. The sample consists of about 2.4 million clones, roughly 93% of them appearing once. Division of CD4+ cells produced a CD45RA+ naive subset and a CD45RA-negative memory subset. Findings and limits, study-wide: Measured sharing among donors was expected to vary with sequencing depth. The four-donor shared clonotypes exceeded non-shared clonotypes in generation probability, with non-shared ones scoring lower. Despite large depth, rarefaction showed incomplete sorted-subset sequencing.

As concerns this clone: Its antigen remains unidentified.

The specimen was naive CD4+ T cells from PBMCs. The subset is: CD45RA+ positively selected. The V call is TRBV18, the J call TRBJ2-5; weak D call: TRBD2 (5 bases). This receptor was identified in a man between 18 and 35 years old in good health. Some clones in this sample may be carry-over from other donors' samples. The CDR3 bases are TGTGCCAGCTCACCGGCTCGGCGGGTTCGGGAGACCCAGTACTTC. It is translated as CASSPARRVRETQYF.